The 5 T cell receptor beta chains in this list originate from one sample, sequenced in a study of blood T cell repertoires in COVID-19. The protocol was immunoSEQ multiplex PCR, while the TCRdb copy is restricted to in-frame clones and leaves out a portion. The repertoire holds about 180,000 clones, with 80% to 90% as singletons. Sequenced material: peripheral blood. All receptors derive from a man in his forties or fifties with active or convalescent COVID-19.

The chain links TRBV28 to TRBJ1-2; TRBD1 might be the D (6 bases). CDR3 size: 12 residues. CDR1 and CDR2 from the germline V gene are MDHEN and SYDVKM. The V end lost 8 bases, the J end lost 3 bases, and 10 bases lay between the germline ends. CDR3 in DNA: TGTGCCAGCCTAGGGGGTTACTATGGCTACACCTTC. Translated: CASLGGYYGYTF.

V and J are TRBV7-2 and TRBJ1-2, with 9 bases identical to TRBD1. CDR1 and CDR2 from the germline V gene are SGHTA and FQGNSA. V lost 2 bases and J lost 7; bases outside the gene matches: 5. This CDR3 has 14 residues. The CDR3 spells CASSLFQDRGGYTF. CDR3 nucleotide sequence: TGTGCCAGCAGCTTATTCCAGGACAGGGGTGGCTACACCTTC. The full variable domain, its missing parts supplied by reference TRBV7-2 and TRBJ1-2, is GAGVSQSPSNKVTEKGKDVELRCDPISGHTALYWYRQSLGQGLEFLIYFQGNSAPDKSGLPSDRFSAERTGGSVSTLTIQRTQQEDSAVYLCASSLFQDRGGYTFGSGTRLTVV.

The rearrangement links TRBV6-2 or TRBV6-3 to TRBJ2-1; no reliable D call. In germline, CDR1 is MNHEY, CDR2 SVGEGT. V was pared by 6 bases and J by 6 bases, with 12 bases between. The CDR3 is 13 residues long. The CDR3 coding sequence is TGTGCCAGCAGCCAACTAACCTTCAATGAGCAGTTCTTC. Amino acid sequence: CASSQLTFNEQFF.

This rearrangement joins TRBV7-9 to TRBJ2-1; 8 nucleotides align to TRBD1. Germline V lookup: CDR1 SEHNR, CDR2 FQNEAQ (reference sequence). CDR3 length: 13 amino acids. V lost 8 bases, J lost 4 bases, and 4 bases stayed unmatched. The CDR3 nucleotides read TGTGCCAGCGTCGGGACAGGATACAATGAGCAGTTCTTC. It yields the protein CASVGTGYNEQFF. Using reference TRBV7-9 and TRBJ2-1 for the parts outside the CDR3, the full variable domain is DTGVSQNPRHKITKRGQNVTFRCDPISEHNRLYWYRQTLGQGPEFLTYFQNEAQLEKSRLLSDRFSAERPKGSFSTLEIQRTEQGDSAMYLCASVGTGYNEQFFGPGTRLTVL.

The rearrangement uses TRBV4-1 and TRBJ2-7; no reliable D call. The CDR3 loop spans 13 amino acids. The germline CDR1 and CDR2 sequences are MGHRA and YSYEKL. Trimming took 3 bases from V and 3 from J, leaving 9 bases between them. DNA for the CDR3: TGCGCCAGCAGCCATGTCAGTCGCTACGAGCAGTACTTC. The encoded protein is CASSHVSRYEQYF.